This T cell receptor beta chain was captured by sequencing in a study of vaccination effects on CD4 cells after COVID-19. V was clipped by 2 bases and J by 0 bases, with 10 bases between them. Germline V CDR1 and CDR2: KGHSH, LQKENI. The CDR3 has 15 amino acids. In the ViraFEST assay, antigen-specific CD4+ clonotypes were identified by expansion after peptide-pool stimulation. Isolation of CD4+ T cells took place after less than 12 days of culture. Of the BNT162b2 and mRNA-1273 vaccines, participants received two doses of one or the other. Comment on this clone: What it recognizes is unknown.

General observations from the study: Vaccine- and infection-induced clones showed marked clonal contraction late following vaccination. Convalescent patients were scarce, and early post-infection timepoints were absent.

TCRdb's table, derived via immunoSEQ multiplex PCR, lists solely in-frame clones and lacks some. The sample contains 25,000 to 35,000 clones, over 75% of which appear only once. The chain joins TRBV18 to TRBJ1-1; maybe TRBD1 (6 bases). The input for sequencing was CD4+ T cells from PBMCs cultured with SARS-CoV-2 spike peptides, taken after COVID-19 vaccination. The receptor's source is a human donor who received a COVID-19 vaccine. Some clones in this sample may be carry-over from other donors' samples. This chain's CDR3 is CASSPGGAMNTEAFF. The CDR3 region has the DNA TGTGCCAGCTCACCAGGGGGCGCGATGAACACTGAAGCTTTCTTT.